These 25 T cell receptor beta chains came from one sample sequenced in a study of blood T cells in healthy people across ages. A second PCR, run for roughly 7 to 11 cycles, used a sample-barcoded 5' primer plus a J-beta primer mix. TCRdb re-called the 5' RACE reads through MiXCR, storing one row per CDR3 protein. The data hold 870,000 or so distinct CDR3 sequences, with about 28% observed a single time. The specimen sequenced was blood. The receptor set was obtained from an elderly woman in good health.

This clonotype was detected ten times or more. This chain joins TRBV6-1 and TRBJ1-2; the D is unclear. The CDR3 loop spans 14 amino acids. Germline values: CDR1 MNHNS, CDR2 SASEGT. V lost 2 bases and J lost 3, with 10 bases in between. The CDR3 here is CASSEILSDYGYTF. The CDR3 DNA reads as TGTGCCAGCAGTGAAATTTTATCGGACTATGGCTACACCTTC.

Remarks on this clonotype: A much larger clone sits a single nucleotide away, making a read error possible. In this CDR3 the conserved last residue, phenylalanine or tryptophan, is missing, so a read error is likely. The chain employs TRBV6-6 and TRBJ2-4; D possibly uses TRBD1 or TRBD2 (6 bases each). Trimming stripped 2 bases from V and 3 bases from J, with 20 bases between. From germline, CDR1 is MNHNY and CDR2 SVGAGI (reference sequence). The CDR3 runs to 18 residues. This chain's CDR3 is CASSYIGGGHWVKNIQYC. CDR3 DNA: TGTGCCAGCAGTTACATAGGAGGGGGGCATTGGGTCAAAAACATTCAGTACTGC.

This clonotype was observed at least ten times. The CDR3 DNA reads as TGTGCCAGCAGCTTACCTCCTCCCACTGAAGCTTTCTTT. This encodes CASSLPPPTEAFF. This chain connects TRBV7-2 to TRBJ1-1; D ambiguous. The CDR3 extends over 13 amino acids. Germline V CDR1 and CDR2: SGHTA, FQGNSA. V lost 2 bases to trimming and J lost 4 bases, with 8 bases between them.

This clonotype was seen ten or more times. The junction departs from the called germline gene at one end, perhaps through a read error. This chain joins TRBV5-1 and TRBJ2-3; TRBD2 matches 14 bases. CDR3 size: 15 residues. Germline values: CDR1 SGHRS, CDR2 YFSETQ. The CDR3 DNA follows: TGTGCCAGCAGCTTAGGACTAGCGGGGGGAGATACGCAGTATTTT. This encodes CASSLGLAGGDTQYF.

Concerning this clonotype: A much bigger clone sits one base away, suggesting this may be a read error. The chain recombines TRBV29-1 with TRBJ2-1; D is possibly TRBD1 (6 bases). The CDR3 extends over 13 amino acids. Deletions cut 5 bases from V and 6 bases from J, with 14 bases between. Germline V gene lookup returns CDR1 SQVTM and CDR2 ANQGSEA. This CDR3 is CSVRDRQINEQFF. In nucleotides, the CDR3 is TGCAGCGTTAGAGACAGGCAGATCAATGAGCAGTTCTTC.

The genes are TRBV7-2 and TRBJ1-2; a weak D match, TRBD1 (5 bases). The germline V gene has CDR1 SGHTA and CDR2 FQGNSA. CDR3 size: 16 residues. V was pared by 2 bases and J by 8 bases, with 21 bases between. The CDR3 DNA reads TGTGCCAGCAGCTTAAGAGGAGCGGGGGGGGAAGAGGGCTACACCTTC. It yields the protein CASSLRGAGGEEGYTF.

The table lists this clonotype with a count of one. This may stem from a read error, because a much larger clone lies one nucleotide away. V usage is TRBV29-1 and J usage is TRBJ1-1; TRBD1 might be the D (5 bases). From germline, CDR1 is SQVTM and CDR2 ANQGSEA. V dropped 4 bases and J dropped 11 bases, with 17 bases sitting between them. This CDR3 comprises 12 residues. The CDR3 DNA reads TGCAGCGTTGTACCCAGGCAGGGTAGCGCTTTCTTT. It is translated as CSVVPRQGSAFF.

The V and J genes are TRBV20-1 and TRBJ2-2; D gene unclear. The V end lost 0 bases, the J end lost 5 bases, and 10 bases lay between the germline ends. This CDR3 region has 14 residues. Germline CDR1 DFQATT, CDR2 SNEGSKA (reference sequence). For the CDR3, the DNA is TGCAGTGCTAGAGATGTATCGCAAACCGGGGAGCTGTTTTTT. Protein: CSARDVSQTGELFF.

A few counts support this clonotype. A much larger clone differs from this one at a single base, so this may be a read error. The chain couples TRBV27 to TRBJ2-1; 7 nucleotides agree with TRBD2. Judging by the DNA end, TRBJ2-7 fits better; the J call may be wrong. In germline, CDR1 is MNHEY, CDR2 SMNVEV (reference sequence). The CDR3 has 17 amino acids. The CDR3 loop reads CASSLGLAASSYNEQYF. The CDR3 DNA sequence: TGTGCCAGCAGTTTAGGGCTAGCGGCTAGCTCCTACAATGAGCAGTACTTC.

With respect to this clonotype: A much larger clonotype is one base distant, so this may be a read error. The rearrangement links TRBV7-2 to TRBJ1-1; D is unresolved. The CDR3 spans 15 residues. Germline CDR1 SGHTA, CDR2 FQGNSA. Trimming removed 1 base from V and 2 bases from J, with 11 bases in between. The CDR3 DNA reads TGTACCAGCAGCTTAGGAAGTCAGACAAACACTGAAGCTTTCTTT. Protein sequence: CTSSLGSQTNTEAFF.

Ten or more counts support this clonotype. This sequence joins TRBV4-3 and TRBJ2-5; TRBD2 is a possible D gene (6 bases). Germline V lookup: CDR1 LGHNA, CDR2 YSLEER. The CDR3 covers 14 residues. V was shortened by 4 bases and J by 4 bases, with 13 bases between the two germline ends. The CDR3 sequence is CASSRLAEGETQYF. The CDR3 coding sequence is TGCGCCAGCAGCCGGCTCGCGGAGGGAGAGACCCAGTACTTC.

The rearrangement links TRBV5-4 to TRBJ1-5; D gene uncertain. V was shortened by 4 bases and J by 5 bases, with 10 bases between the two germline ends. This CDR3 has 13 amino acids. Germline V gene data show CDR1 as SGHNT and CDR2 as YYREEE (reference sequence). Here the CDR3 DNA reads TGTGCCAGCAGCGTCGACTCTCATCAGCCCCAGCATTTT. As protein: CASSVDSHQPQHF.

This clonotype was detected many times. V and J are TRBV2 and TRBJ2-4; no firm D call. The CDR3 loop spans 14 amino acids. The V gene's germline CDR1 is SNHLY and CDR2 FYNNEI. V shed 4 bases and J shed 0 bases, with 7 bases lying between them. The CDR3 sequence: CASSVSLAKNIQYF. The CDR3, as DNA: TGTGCCAGCAGTGTTTCGTTAGCCAAAAACATTCAGTACTTC.

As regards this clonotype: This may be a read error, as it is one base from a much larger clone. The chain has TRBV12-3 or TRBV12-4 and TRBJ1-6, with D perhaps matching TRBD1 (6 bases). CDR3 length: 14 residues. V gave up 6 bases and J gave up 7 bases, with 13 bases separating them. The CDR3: CASRLDSLNSPLHF. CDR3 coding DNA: TGTGCCAGCAGGTTGGACAGCTTAAATTCACCCCTCCACTTT.

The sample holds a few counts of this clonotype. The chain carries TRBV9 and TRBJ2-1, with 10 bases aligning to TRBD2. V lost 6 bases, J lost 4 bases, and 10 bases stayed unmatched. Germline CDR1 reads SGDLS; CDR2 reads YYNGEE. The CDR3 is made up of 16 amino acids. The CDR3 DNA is TGTGCCAGCACCCCTTTTACTAGCGGGGTTTACAATGAGCAGTTCTTC. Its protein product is CASTPFTSGVYNEQFF.

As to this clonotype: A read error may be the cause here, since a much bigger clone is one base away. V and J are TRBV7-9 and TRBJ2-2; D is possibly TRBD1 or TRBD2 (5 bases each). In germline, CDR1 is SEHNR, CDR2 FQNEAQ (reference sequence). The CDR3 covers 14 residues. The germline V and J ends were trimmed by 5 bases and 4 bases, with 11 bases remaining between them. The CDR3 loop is CASSLGRRTGELFF. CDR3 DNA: TGTGCCAGCAGCCTGGGACGGCGCACCGGGGAGCTGTTTTTT.

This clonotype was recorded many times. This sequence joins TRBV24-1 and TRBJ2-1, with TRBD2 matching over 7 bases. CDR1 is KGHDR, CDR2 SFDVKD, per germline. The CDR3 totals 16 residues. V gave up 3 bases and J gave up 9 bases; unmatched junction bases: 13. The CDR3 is CATSDRGGEGRSEQFF. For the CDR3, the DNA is TGTGCCACCAGTGATAGAGGTGGGGAGGGCCGGAGTGAGCAGTTCTTC.

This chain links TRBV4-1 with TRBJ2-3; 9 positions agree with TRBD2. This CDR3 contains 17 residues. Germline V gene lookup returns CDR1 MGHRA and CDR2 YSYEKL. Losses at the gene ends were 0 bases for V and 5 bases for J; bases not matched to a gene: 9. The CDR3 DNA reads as TGCGCCAGCAGCCAAGACCTGGCGGGGGGGCCAATAGATACGCAGTATTTT. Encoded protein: CASSQDLAGGPIDTQYF.

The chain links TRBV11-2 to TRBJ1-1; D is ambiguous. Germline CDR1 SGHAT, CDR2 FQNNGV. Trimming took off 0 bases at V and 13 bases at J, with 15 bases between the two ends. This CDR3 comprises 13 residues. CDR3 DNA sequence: TGTGCCAGCAGCTTAGATCCTACCTTGTTGTGTTTCTTT. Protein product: CASSLDPTLLCFF. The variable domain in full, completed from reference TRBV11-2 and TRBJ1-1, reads EAGVAQSPRYKIIEKRQSVAFWCNPISGHATLYWYQQILGQGPKLLIQFQNNGVVDDSQLPKDRFSAERLKGVDSTLKIQPAKLEDSAVYLCASSLDPTLLCFFGQGTRLTVV.

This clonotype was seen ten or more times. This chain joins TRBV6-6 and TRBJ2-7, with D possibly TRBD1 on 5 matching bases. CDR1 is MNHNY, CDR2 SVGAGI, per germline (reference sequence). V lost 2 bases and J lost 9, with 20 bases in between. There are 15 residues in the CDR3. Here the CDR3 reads CASSYPGKANTAQYF. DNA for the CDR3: TGTGCCAGCAGTTACCCAGGGAAGGCGAATACAGCGCAGTACTTC.

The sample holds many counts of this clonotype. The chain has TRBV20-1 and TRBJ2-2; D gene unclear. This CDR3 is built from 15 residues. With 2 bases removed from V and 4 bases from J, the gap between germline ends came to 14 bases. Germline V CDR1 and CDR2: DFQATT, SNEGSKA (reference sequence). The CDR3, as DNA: TGCAGTGCTAGAAAGGCTACACGAGGCACCGGGGAGCTGTTTTTT. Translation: CSARKATRGTGELFF.

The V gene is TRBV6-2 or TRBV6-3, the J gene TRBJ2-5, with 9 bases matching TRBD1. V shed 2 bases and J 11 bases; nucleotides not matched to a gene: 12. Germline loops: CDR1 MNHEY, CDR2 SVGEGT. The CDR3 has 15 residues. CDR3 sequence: CASSYLSTGGNEQYF. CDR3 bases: TGTGCCAGCAGTTACCTGTCGACAGGGGGGAATGAGCAGTACTTC.

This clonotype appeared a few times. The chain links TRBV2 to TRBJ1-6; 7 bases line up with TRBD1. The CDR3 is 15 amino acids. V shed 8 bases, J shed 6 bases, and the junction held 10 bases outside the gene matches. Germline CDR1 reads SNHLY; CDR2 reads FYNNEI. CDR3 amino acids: CASLVPGQSNSPLHF. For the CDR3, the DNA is TGTGCCAGCCTGGTACCGGGACAGTCTAATTCACCCCTCCACTTT. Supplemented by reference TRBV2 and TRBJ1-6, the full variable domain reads EPEVTQTPSHQVTQMGQEVILRCVPISNHLYFYWYRQILGQKVEFLVSFYNNEISEKSEIFDDQFSVERPDGSNFTLKIRSTKLEDSAMYFCASLVPGQSNSPLHFGNGTRLTVT.

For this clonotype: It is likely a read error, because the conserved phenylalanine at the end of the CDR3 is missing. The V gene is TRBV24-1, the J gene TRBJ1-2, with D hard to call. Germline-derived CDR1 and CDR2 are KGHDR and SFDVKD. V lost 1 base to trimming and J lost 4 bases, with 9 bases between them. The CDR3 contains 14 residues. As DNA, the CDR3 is TGTGCCACCAGTGATTTCCGAAACAGCTATGGCTACACCGTC. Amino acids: CATSDFRNSYGYTV.

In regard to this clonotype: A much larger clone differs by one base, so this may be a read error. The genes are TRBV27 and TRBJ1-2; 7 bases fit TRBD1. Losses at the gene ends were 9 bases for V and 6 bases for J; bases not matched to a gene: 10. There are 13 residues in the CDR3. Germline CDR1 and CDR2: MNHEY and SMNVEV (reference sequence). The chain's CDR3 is CARSPQGIHGYTF. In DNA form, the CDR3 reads TGTGCCAGGAGCCCACAGGGGATCCATGGCTACACCTTC.